Shown below are 9 T cell receptor beta chains from a single sample sequenced in a study of blood T cell repertoires in COVID-19. Some clones are missing from TCRdb's copy, which holds only in-frame ones; the method was immunoSEQ multiplex PCR. The sample consists of 65,000 to 90,000 clones, around 88% of them appearing once. Source material: peripheral blood. Receptors originate from a man aged 80 or over with COVID-19, enrolled during active disease.

CDR3 region: CASSPLGGGLDTEAFF. The CDR3 DNA reads as TGTGCCAGCAGCCCCCTAGGAGGGGGCTTGGACACTGAAGCTTTCTTT. The chain couples TRBV3-1 (or the pseudogene TRBV3-2) to TRBJ1-1; 7 bases match TRBD1. CDR3 length: 16 residues. Germline CDR1 reads LGHDT; CDR2 reads YNNKEL (reference sequence). J was trimmed by 3 bases and V by 4 bases; bases with no gene match: 11.

The chain links TRBV9 to TRBJ1-2; weak D call: TRBD1 (6 bases). Germline V gene sequence: CDR1 SGDLS, CDR2 YYNGEE. V was trimmed by 4 bases and J by 4 bases, leaving 17 bases between them. The CDR3 is made up of 15 amino acids. CDR3 in DNA: TGTGCCAGCAGCCTCAACCGGGACAACACCTATGGCTACACCTTC. This gives the protein CASSLNRDNTYGYTF.

The J gene is TRBJ1-2, the V gene TRBV9, with 9 bases fitting TRBD1. This CDR3 contains 15 residues. Germline CDR1 and CDR2: SGDLS and YYNGEE. Trimming at V came to 0 bases and at J to 6 bases, leaving 6 bases not matched to a gene. The CDR3 sequence is CASSVVDRGPDGYTF. The CDR3 DNA reads TGTGCCAGCAGCGTAGTGGACAGGGGACCCGATGGCTACACCTTC.

The chain uses TRBV2 and TRBJ2-5; TRBD2 might be the D (6 bases). Looked up from germline, CDR1 is SNHLY and CDR2 is FYNNEI. With 7 bases removed from V and 5 bases from J, the gap between germline ends came to 20 bases. This CDR3 is built from 15 residues. The CDR3 sequence: CASTRERVGRETQYF. The CDR3 nucleotides read TGTGCCAGCACCCGGGAGCGGGTGGGGAGGGAGACCCAGTACTTC.

This clone was picked up one time. The chain employs TRBV20-1 and TRBJ1-2, with D unclear. Germline CDR1 DFQATT, CDR2 SNEGSKA (reference sequence). V was cut by 3 bases and J by 4 bases, with 6 bases left in between. The CDR3 totals 11 residues. The CDR3 loop is CSARESYGYTF. CDR3 in DNA: TGCAGTGCTAGGGAGAGCTATGGCTACACCTTC.

V gene TRBV9 combines with J gene TRBJ1-6; no reliable D call. The CDR3 is made up of 16 amino acids. Germline CDR1 and CDR2: SGDLS and YYNGEE. Trimming cost V 4 bases and J 4 bases, with 15 bases left between them. Here the CDR3 DNA reads TGTGCCAGCAGCCCCTCCGGGAGCGCTTATAATTCACCCCTCCACTTT. This gives the protein CASSPSGSAYNSPLHF.

V gene TRBV29-1 combines with J gene TRBJ1-2, with 12 bases aligning to TRBD1. V was clipped by 4 bases and J by 8 bases; unmatched bases: 5. The germline CDR1 and CDR2 sequences are SQVTM and ANQGSEA. This CDR3 spans 13 amino acids. CDR3: CSVGGQGARGYTF. In nucleotides, the CDR3 is TGCAGCGTTGGGGGACAGGGGGCGCGGGGCTACACCTTC.

This clone was counted a single time. The CDR3 loop is CASSSDRGQDTQYF. CDR3 in DNA: TGTGCCAGCAGCTCGGACAGGGGACAAGATACGCAGTATTTT. The genes are TRBV7-9 and TRBJ2-3, with TRBD1 identical over 9 bases. Germline V lookup: CDR1 SEHNR, CDR2 FQNEAQ (reference sequence). The trim removed 4 bases at V and 5 bases at J, leaving 4 bases unmatched. The CDR3 totals 14 residues. The full variable domain, with the rest looked up from reference TRBV7-9 and TRBJ2-3, is DTGVSQNPRHKITKRGQNVTFRCDPISEHNRLYWYRQTLGQGPEFLTYFQNEAQLEKSRLLSDRFSAERPKGSFSTLEIQRTEQGDSAMYLCASSSDRGQDTQYFGPGTRLTVL.

The chain links TRBV5-1 to TRBJ1-2; TRBD1 agrees at 7 bases. CDR1 and CDR2 (germline): SGHRS, YFSETQ. This CDR3 is built from 15 residues. V lost 4 bases, J lost 1 base, and 7 bases stayed unmatched. The CDR3 sequence is CASSLGQDLNYGYTF. CDR3 nucleotide sequence: TGCGCCAGCAGCCTTGGACAGGATCTTAACTATGGCTACACCTTC. The full variable domain, completed using reference TRBV5-1 and TRBJ1-2, is KAGVTQTPRYLIKTRGQQVTLSCSPISGHRSVSWYQQTPGQGLQFLFEYFSETQRNKGNFPGRFSGRQFSNSRSEMNVSTLELGDSALYLCASSLGQDLNYGYTFGSGTRLTVV.